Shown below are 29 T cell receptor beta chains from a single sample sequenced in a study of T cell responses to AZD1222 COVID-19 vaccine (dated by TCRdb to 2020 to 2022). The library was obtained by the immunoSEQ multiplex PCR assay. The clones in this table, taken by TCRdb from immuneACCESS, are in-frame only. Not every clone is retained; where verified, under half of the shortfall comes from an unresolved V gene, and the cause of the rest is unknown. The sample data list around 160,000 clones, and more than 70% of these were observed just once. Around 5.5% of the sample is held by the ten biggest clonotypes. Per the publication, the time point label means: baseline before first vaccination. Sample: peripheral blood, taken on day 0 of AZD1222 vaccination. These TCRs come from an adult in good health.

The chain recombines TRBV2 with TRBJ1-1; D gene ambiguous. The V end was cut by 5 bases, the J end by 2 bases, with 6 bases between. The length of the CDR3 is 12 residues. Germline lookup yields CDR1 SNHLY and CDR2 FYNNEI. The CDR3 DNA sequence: TGTGCCAGCAGTCCGGGCAACACTGAAGCTTTCTTT. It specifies CASSPGNTEAFF.

The CDR3 DNA reads as TGCGCCAGCAGCTTGGGGGGGCAGGTGGATGAGCAGTTCTTC. It yields the protein CASSLGGQVDEQFF. The rearrangement joins TRBV5-1 to TRBJ2-1, with D possibly being TRBD1 (6 bases). Germline V gives CDR1 SGHRS, CDR2 YFSETQ. The CDR3 spans 14 residues. V was shortened by 0 bases and J by 8 bases, with 12 bases between the two germline ends. Full variable domain (rest looked up from reference TRBV5-1 and TRBJ2-1): KAGVTQTPRYLIKTRGQQVTLSCSPISGHRSVSWYQQTPGQGLQFLFEYFSETQRNKGNFPGRFSGRQFSNSRSEMNVSTLELGDSALYLCASSLGGQVDEQFFGPGTRLTVL.

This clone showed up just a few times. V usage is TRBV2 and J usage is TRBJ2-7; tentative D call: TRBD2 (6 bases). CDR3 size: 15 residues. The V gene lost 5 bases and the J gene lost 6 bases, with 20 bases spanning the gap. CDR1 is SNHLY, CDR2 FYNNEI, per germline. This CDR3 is CASSSPGTPRSEQYF. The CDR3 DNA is TGTGCCAGCAGTTCTCCCGGGACTCCAAGGAGCGAGCAGTACTTC.

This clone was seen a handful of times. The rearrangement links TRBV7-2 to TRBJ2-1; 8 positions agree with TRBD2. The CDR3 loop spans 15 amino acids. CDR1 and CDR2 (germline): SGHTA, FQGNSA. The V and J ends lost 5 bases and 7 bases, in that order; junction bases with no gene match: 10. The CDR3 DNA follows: TGTGCCAGCAGCCCACGGGGGGGACGTTTTAATGAGCAGTTCTTC. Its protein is CASSPRGGRFNEQFF.

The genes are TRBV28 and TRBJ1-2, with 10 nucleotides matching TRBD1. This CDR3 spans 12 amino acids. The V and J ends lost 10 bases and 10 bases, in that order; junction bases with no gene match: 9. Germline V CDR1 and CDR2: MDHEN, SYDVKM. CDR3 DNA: TGTGCCACCAACTTTGGACAGGGGGACTACACCTTC. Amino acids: CATNFGQGDYTF.

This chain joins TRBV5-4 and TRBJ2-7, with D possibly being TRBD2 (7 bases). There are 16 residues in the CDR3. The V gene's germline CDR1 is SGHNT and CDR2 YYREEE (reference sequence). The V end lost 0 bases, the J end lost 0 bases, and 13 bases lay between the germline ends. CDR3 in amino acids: CASSLGGRGHSYEQYF. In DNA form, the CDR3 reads TGTGCCAGCAGCTTGGGGGGGCGGGGGCACTCCTACGAGCAGTACTTC. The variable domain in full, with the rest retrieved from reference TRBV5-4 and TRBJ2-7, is ETGVTQSPTHLIKTRGQQVTLRCSSQSGHNTVSWYQQALGQGPQFIFQYYREEENGRGNFPPRFSGLQFPNYSSELNVNALELDDSALYLCASSLGGRGHSYEQYFGPGTRLTVT.

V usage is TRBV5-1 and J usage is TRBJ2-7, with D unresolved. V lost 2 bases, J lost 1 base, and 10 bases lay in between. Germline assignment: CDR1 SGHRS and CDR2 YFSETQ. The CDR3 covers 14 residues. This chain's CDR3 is CASSFISGSYEQYF. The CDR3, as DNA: TGCGCCAGCAGCTTTATTTCAGGATCCTACGAGCAGTACTTC.

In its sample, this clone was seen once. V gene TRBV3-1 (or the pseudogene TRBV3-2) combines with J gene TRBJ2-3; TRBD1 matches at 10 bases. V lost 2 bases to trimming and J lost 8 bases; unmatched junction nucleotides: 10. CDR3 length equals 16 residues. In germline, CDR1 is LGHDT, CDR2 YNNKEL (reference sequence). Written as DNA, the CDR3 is TGTGCCAGCAGCCAACCCTCGGGGACAGGGGAAGGTACGCAGTATTTT. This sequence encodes CASSQPSGTGEGTQYF.

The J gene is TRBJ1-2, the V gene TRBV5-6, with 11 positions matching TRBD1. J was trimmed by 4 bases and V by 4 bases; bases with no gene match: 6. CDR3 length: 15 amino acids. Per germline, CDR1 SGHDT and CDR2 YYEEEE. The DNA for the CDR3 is TGTGCCAGCAGCGAGGACAGGGGGCCACTCTATGGCTACACCTTC. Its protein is CASSEDRGPLYGYTF.

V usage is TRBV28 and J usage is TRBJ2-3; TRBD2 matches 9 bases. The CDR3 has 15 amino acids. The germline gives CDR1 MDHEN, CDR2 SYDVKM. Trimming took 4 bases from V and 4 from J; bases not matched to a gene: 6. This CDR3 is CASSWTSEFPDTQYF. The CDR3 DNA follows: TGTGCCAGCAGTTGGACTAGCGAGTTCCCAGATACGCAGTATTTT.

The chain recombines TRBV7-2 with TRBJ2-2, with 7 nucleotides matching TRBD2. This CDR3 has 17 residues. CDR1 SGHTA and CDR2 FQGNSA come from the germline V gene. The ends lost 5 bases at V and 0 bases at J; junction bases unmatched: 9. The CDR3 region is CASSPEALAANTGELFF. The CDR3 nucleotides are TGTGCCAGCAGCCCAGAGGCCCTAGCGGCGAACACCGGGGAGCTGTTTTTT.

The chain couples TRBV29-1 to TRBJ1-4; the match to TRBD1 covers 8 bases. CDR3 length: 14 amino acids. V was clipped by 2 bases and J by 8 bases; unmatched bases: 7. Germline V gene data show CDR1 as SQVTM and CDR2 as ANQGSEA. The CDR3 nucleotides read TGCAGCGTTGAACTTGCGGCAGGGGGCGAAAAACTGTTTTTT. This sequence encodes CSVELAAGGEKLFF.

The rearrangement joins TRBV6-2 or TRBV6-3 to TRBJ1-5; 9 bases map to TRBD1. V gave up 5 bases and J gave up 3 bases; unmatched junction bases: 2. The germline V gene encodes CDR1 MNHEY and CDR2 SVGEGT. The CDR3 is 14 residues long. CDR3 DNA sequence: TGTGCCAGCAGTGGGACAGGGTCCAATCAGCCCCAGCATTTT. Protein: CASSGTGSNQPQHF.

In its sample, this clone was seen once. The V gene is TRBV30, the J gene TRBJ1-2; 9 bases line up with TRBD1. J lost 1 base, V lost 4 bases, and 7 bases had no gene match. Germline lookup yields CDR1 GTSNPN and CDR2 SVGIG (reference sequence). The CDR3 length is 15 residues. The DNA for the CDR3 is TGTGCCTGGACTCAGGACAGGGGTTATAACTATGGCTACACCTTC. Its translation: CAWTQDRGYNYGYTF. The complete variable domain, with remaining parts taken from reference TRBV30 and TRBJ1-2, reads SQTIHQWPATLVQPVGSPLSLECTVEGTSNPNLYWYRQAAGRGLQLLFYSVGIGQISSEVPQNLSASRPQDRQFILSSKKLLLSDSGFYLCAWTQDRGYNYGYTFGSGTRLTVV.

The chain's CDR3 is CASRQGQANYGYTF. The DNA for the CDR3 is TGTGCCAGCAGGCAAGGACAGGCTAACTATGGCTACACCTTC. The genes are TRBV5-6 and TRBJ1-2, with 7 bases that match TRBD1. The CDR3 extends over 14 amino acids. Germline assignment: CDR1 SGHDT and CDR2 YYEEEE. V shed 5 bases, J shed 0 bases, and the junction held 4 bases outside the gene matches.

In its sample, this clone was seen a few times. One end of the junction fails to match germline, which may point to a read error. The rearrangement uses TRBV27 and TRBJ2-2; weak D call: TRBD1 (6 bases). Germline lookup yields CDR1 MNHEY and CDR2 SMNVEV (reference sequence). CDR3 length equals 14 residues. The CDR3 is CASSISGDTGELFF. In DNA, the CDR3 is TGTGCCAGCAGTATATCAGGGGACACCGGGGAGCTGTTTTTT.

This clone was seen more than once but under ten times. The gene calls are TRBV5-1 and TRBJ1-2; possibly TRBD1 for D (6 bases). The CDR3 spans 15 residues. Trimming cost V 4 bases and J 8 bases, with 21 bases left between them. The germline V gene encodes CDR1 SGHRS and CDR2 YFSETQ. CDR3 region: CASSATTGANGGYTF. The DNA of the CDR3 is TGCGCCAGCAGCGCTACGACAGGAGCGAATGGAGGCTACACCTTC.

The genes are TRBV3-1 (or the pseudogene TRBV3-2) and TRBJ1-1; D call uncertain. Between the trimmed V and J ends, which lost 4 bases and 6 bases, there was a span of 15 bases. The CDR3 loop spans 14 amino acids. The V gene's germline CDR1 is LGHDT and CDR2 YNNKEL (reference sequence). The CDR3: CASSPLLVYPEAFF. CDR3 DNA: TGTGCCAGCAGCCCCTTATTGGTTTACCCTGAAGCTTTCTTT.

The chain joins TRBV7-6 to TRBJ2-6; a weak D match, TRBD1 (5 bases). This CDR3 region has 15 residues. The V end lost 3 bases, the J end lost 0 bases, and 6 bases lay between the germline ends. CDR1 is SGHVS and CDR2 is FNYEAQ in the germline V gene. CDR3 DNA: TGTGCCAGCAGCTTCAGGGCCTCTGGGGCCAACGTCCTGACTTTC. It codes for CASSFRASGANVLTF.

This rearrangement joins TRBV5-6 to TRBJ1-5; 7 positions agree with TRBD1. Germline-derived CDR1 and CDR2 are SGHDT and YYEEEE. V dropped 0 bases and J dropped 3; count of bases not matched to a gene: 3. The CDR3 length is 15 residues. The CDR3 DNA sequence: TGTGCCAGCAGCTTGGTGGGACAGATCAATCAGCCCCAGCATTTT. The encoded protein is CASSLVGQINQPQHF.

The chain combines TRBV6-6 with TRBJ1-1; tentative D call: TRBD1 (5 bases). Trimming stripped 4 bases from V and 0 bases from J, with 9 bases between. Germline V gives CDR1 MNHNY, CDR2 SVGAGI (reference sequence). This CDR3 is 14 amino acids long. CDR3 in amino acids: CASSLGRMNTEAFF. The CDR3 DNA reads TGTGCCAGCAGTTTGGGACGGATGAACACTGAAGCTTTCTTT.

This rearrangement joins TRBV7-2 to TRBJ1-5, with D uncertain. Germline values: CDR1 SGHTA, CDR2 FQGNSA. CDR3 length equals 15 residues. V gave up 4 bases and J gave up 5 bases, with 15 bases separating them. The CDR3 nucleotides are TGTGCCAGCAGCTCACGCGGGCCATCTCATCAGCCCCAGCATTTT. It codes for CASSSRGPSHQPQHF.

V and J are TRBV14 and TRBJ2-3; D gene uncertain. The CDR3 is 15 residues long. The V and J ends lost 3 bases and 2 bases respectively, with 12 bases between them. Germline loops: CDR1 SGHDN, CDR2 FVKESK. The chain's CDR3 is CASSQFDAPTDTQYF. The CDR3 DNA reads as TGTGCCAGCAGCCAGTTTGATGCCCCCACAGATACGCAGTATTTT.

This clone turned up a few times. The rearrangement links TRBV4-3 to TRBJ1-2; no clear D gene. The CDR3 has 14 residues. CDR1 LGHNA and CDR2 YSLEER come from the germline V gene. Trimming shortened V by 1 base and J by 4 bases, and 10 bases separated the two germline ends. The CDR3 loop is CASSQVMGPYGYTF. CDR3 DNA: TGCGCCAGCAGCCAAGTAATGGGCCCCTATGGCTACACCTTC.

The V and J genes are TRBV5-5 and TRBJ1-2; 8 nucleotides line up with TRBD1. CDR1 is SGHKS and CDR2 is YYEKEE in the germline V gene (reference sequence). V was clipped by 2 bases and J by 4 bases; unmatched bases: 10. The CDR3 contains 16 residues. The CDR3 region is CASSFDRGVRGYGYTF. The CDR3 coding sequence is TGTGCCAGCAGCTTTGACAGGGGAGTAAGGGGCTATGGCTACACCTTC.

The CDR3 nucleotides are TGTGCCAGCAGCTTCTCAGGGTTCGAGCAGTACTTC. Encoded protein: CASSFSGFEQYF. The J gene is TRBJ2-7, the V gene TRBV5-4, with a weak D call TRBD1 (5 bases). The V gene's germline CDR1 is SGHNT and CDR2 YYREEE (reference sequence). The ends were cut back, 2 bases at V and 6 bases at J, with 9 bases in the middle. The length of the CDR3 is 12 residues. The variable domain in full, with the rest retrieved from reference TRBV5-4 and TRBJ2-7, is ETGVTQSPTHLIKTRGQQVTLRCSSQSGHNTVSWYQQALGQGPQFIFQYYREEENGRGNFPPRFSGLQFPNYSSELNVNALELDDSALYLCASSFSGFEQYFGPGTRLTVT.

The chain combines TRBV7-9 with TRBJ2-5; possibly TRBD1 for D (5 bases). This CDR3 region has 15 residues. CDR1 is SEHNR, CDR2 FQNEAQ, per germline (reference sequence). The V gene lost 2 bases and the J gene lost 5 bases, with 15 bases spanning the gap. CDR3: CASSLRGRTLETQYF. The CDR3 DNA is TGTGCCAGCAGCTTAAGGGGCAGAACTTTGGAGACCCAGTACTTC.

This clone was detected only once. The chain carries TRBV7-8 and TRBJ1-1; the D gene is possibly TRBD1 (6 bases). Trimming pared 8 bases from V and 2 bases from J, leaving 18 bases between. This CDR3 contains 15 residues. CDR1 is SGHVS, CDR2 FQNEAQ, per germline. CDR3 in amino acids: CASRRRTELNTEAFF. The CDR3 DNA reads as TGTGCCAGCCGAAGAAGGACAGAATTAAACACTGAAGCTTTCTTT.

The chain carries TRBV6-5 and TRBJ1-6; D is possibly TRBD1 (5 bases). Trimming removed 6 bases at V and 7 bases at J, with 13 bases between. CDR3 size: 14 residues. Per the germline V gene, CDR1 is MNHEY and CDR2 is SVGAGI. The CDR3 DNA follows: TGTGCCAGCAGAAACTCAGGGAGCAATTCACCCCTCCACTTT. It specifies CASRNSGSNSPLHF.